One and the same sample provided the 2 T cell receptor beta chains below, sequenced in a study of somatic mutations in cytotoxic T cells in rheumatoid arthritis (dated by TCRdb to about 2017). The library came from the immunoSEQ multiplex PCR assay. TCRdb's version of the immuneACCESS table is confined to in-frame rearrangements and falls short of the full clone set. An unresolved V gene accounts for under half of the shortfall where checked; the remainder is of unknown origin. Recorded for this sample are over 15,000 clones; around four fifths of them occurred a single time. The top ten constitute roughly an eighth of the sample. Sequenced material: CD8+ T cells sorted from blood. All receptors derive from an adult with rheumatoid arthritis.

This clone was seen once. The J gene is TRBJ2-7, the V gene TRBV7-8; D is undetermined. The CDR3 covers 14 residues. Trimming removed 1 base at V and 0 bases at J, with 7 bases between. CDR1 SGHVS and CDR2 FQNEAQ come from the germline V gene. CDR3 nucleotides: TGTGCCAGCAGCTTAGGGGTTAGCTCCTACGAGCAGTACTTC. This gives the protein CASSLGVSSYEQYF. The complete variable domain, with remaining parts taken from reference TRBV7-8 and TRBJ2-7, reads GAGVSQSPRYKVAKRGQDVALRCDPISGHVSLFWYQQALGQGPEFLTYFQNEAQLDKSGLPSDRFFAERPEGSVSTLKIQRTQQEDSAVYLCASSLGVSSYEQYFGPGTRLTVT.

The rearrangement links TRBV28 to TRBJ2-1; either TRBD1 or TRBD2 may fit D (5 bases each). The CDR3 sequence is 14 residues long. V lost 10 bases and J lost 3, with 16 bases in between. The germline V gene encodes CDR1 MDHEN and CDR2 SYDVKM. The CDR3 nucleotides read TGTGCCACCAGATCGGGACGCTACTACAATGAGCAGTTCTTC. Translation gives CATRSGRYYNEQFF.